This TCR beta chain was sequenced in a study of CD8+CD57+ T cells in acquired aplastic anemia (dated 2018 in TCRdb). Context from the whole study: A mean of roughly 3.2 ug of DNA, ranging from about 0.2 to 27.4 ug, was extracted from sorted CD4+ and CD8+ cells. CD8+CD57+ expansion was defined as a frequency above the mean frequency observed in healthy subjects.

Points the paper makes about the study in general: No significant difference in CD8+ Simpson's diversity was found between patients and healthy controls (P=0.060). Although twenty-nine CD8+ CDR3 sequences were shared by patients and controls, these sequences appeared highly expressed in patients and within the immunodominant clones of patients.

Sequences SGDLS (CDR1) and YYNGEE (CDR2) are obtained from the germline V gene. CDR3 length: 12 amino acids, cysteine to phenylalanine. The kept DNA is CDR3 alone, 36 bases in frame from the first base. Note on this clonotype: Its antigen has not been determined. A much larger clone sits a single nucleotide away, making a read error possible.

Genomic DNA served as template for TCR beta VDJ combination and CDR3 sequence profiling. An Illumina HiSeq 2000 was used for TCR repertoire sequencing. The original methods were these. Repertoire assessment relied on Simpson's diversity index, CDR3 size and DJ length profiles, and TRBV/TRBJ rearrangement plots. Whichever DNA sequence was most abundant in the deep sequencing data was defined as the immunodominant clone. CDR3 amino acid sequences were checked for sharing between subjects and were compared against published repertoires and the VDJdb database. The public reads were reanalyzed by TCRdb: fastp trimming at Q25, MiXCR alignment, in-frame beta chains only. When rows share a CDR3 protein, they turn into one entry using the most common DNA and genes. Here the V and J calls rest on TCRdb's processing, not on the authors' analysis. A total of under 500,000 distinct CDR3 sequences appear in this sample, over 25% of them only once. 0.7% to 1% of the sample is taken by the ten largest.

Patients chosen for sequencing had shown expansion of CD8+CD57+ cells by flow cytometry. All patients had severe acquired aplastic anemia diagnosed by International Study of Aplastic Anemia and Agranulocytosis and Camitta criteria. No therapy had been received by the patients at the time of blood sampling. The study deep-sequenced TCR repertoires of sorted CD4+ and CD8+ blood T cells from severe aplastic anemia patients and healthy subjects. Patients were enrolled under clinicaltrials.gov protocols 00001620, 01623167, 00001397, 00071045, 00081523 and 00961064 in the USA. Ficoll-Paque density gradient centrifugation was used to isolate peripheral blood mononuclear cells. Before DNA extraction, CD4+ and CD8+ T cells were sorted with FACS or magnetic beads.

Rearrangement joined TRBV9 to TRBJ1-2; the D gene assignment is ambiguous. The sequenced material came from sorted CD4+, CD8+, or CD8+CD57+ T cells (not recorded which) from PBMCs. The source of this sequence is a human donor with aplastic anemia. The CDR3 reads as follows: CAGSLRTDGYTF. The sequenced DNA is TGTGCCGGCAGCTTACGGACTGATGGCTACACCTTC.